This entry concerns a single T cell receptor beta chain. This sample was included in a study of T cells after posttransplantation cyclophosphamide. Busulfan-fludarabine conditioning, marrow transplant, and cyclophosphamide on days +3 and +4 were administered. Repertoires were generated with immunoSEQ multiplex PCR, while TCRdb's copy carries only in-frame clones and drops some. The profile covers 42,000 or so clones, with around 91% appearing a single time and 2.5% taken by the ten largest. The sequence was obtained from a male patient aged 60-70 years who received an allogeneic stem cell transplant from a related donor and was CMV-positive. The graft donor may have given rise to some T cells. The sample in question was PBMCs, obtained about 62 days after allogeneic stem cell transplant with posttransplant cyclophosphamide.

The CDR3 reads CASSLQYEQYF. The CDR3 DNA reads TGTGCCAGCAGCTTACAGTACGAGCAGTACTTC. This chain joins TRBV5-5 and TRBJ2-5, with D uncertain. The J call may be faulty, since TRBJ2-7 better matches the DNA end. This CDR3 is built from 11 residues. Germline V lookup: CDR1 SGHKS, CDR2 YYEKEE (reference sequence).